These 8 T cell receptor beta chains share one sample of origin, sequenced in a study of blood T cell repertoires in COVID-19 (TCRdb year 2020). Library method: the immunoSEQ multiplex PCR assay. As stored in TCRdb, this immuneACCESS dataset retains in-frame rearrangements with V and J assigned. A fraction of the clones does not appear; measured against another copy, unresolved V genes explain less than half of the discrepancy, and the remainder lacks a known reason. Present in this sample are about 250,000 clones, 80% to 90% of which were seen just once. The ten largest clones represent about 16% of the sample. Input material: PBMCs or T cells enriched from blood (not recorded which). The receptors originated from a man in his late teens or twenties who had recovered from COVID-19.

This clone turned up a few times. This chain links TRBV2 with TRBJ2-7; TRBD1 matches at 8 bases. Germline CDR1 SNHLY, CDR2 FYNNEI. J gave up 3 bases and V 5 bases, and 6 bases lay outside the gene matches. The CDR3 totals 14 residues. The DNA of the CDR3 is TGTGCCAGCAGTCGAGACAGGGGACACTACGAGCAGTACTTC. Its protein product is CASSRDRGHYEQYF. The variable domain in full, completed from reference TRBV2 and TRBJ2-7, reads EPEVTQTPSHQVTQMGQEVILRCVPISNHLYFYWYRQILGQKVEFLVSFYNNEISEKSEIFDDQFSVERPDGSNFTLKIRSTKLEDSAMYFCASSRDRGHYEQYFGPGTRLTVT.

The rearrangement joins TRBV2 to TRBJ2-7; 7 bases fit TRBD1. The CDR3 extends over 14 amino acids. V shed 9 bases, J shed 3 bases, and the junction held 11 bases outside the gene matches. The germline V gene has CDR1 SNHLY and CDR2 FYNNEI. In DNA form, the CDR3 reads TGTGCCAGTATCCCCGGGACAGCCTACTACGAGCAGTACTTC. Encoded protein: CASIPGTAYYEQYF.

The gene calls are TRBV18 and TRBJ1-1; D unclear. The CDR3 sequence is 13 residues long. Germline V gene data show CDR1 as KGHSH and CDR2 as LQKENI. The ends were cut back, 1 base at V and 2 bases at J, with 5 bases in the middle. The CDR3 DNA is TGTGCCAGCTCACCACGCAGTAACACTGAAGCTTTCTTT. Residues: CASSPRSNTEAFF.

The genes are TRBV11-3 and TRBJ1-1, with D tentatively TRBD1 (5 bases). V was shortened by 6 bases and J by 1 base, with 15 bases between the two germline ends. Germline V CDR1 and CDR2: SGHNT, YENEEA. The CDR3 extends over 15 amino acids. DNA for the CDR3: TGTGCCAGCAGTTTGAACAGGCAGACGAACACTGAAGCTTTCTTT. This translates into CASSLNRQTNTEAFF.

The rearrangement uses TRBV6-5 and TRBJ1-2; D perhaps matches TRBD1 (5 bases). CDR1 and CDR2 from the germline V gene are MNHEY and SVGAGI. This CDR3 is 12 amino acids long. Trimming took off 10 bases at V and 3 bases at J, with 12 bases between the two ends. CDR3 sequence: CANLGVDYGYTF. CDR3 sequence (DNA): TGTGCCAACTTAGGGGTTGACTATGGCTACACCTTC.

This chain uses TRBV28 with TRBJ1-4; tentatively, D is TRBD1 (6 bases). V lost 6 bases and J 7 bases, leaving 12 bases between the germline ends. Germline values: CDR1 MDHEN, CDR2 SYDVKM. The CDR3 length is 13 residues. CDR3 region: CASRGGGTEKLFF. The CDR3 DNA sequence: TGTGCCAGCAGGGGAGGGGGAACTGAAAAACTGTTTTTT.

This rearrangement joins TRBV7-8 to TRBJ1-5; TRBD1 is a possible D gene (6 bases). The germline CDR1 and CDR2 sequences are SGHVS and FQNEAQ. The ends were cut back, 1 base at V and 3 bases at J, with 13 bases in the middle. This CDR3 comprises 16 residues. The CDR3 region has the DNA TGTGCCAGCAGCTTAGGGATGGCAGGGGTCAATCAGCCCCAGCATTTT. As protein: CASSLGMAGVNQPQHF. The full variable domain, rest sourced from reference TRBV7-8 and TRBJ1-5, is GAGVSQSPRYKVAKRGQDVALRCDPISGHVSLFWYQQALGQGPEFLTYFQNEAQLDKSGLPSDRFFAERPEGSVSTLKIQRTQQEDSAVYLCASSLGMAGVNQPQHFGDGTRLSIL.

This sequence joins TRBV7-9 and TRBJ1-2; the match to TRBD1 covers 9 bases. Germline V lookup: CDR1 SEHNR, CDR2 FQNEAQ (reference sequence). V lost 5 bases to trimming and J lost 7 bases; unmatched junction nucleotides: 20. The CDR3 spans 18 residues. Here the CDR3 DNA reads TGTGCCAGCAGCGAACTTATAGAAACAGGGGGCGCCGGGCCTGGCTACACCTTC. It is translated as CASSELIETGGAGPGYTF.